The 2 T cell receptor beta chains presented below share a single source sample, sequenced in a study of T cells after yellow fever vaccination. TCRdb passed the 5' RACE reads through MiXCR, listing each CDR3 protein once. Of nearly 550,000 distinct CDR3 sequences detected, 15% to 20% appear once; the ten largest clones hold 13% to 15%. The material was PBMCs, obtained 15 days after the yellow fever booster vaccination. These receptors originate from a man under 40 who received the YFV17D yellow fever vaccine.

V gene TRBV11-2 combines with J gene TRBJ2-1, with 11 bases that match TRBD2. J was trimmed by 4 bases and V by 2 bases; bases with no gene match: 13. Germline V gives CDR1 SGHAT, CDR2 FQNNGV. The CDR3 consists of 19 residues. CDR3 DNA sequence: TGTGCCAGCAGCTTAAAAATTGGACTAGCGGGTGTTGCGTACAATGAGCAGTTCTTC. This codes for CASSLKIGLAGVAYNEQFF. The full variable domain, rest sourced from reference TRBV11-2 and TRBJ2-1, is EAGVAQSPRYKIIEKRQSVAFWCNPISGHATLYWYQQILGQGPKLLIQFQNNGVVDDSQLPKDRFSAERLKGVDSTLKIQPAKLEDSAVYLCASSLKIGLAGVAYNEQFFGPGTRLTVL.

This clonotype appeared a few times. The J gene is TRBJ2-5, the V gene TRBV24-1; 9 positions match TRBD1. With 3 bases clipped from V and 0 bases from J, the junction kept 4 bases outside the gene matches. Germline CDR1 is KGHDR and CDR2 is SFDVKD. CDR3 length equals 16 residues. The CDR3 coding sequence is TGTGCCACCAGTGATGGGACAGGGCCCAACCAAGAGACCCAGTACTTC. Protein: CATSDGTGPNQETQYF.